The next 25 T cell receptor beta chains were all read from a single sample in a study of glioma-infiltrating T cells after dendritic cell vaccination. This table comes from immunoSEQ multiplex PCR, and its TCRdb copy is limited to in-frame clones, with some not included. Of about 58,000 clones listed, about 85% were seen once; the top ten hold roughly 10%. Time point given: after dendritic cell vaccination, including at tumor progression/relapse. The sample consisted of blood, taken after dendritic cell vaccination. The receptors stem from a human donor with glioblastoma.

The genes are TRBV5-3 and TRBJ2-5, with TRBD1 matching 7 bases. TRBV5-3 counts as an open reading frame of uncertain function. With 0 bases clipped from V and 1 base from J, the junction kept 3 bases outside the gene matches. CDR3 length: 15 amino acids. Written as DNA, the CDR3 is TGTGCCAGAAGCTTGGACAGGGGATTCCAAGAGACCCAGTACTTC. Amino acids: CARSLDRGFQETQYF.

The chain joins TRBV11-3 to TRBJ2-5, with 11 bases that match TRBD2. This CDR3 is built from 15 residues. Trimming took 2 bases from V and 5 from J; bases not matched to a gene: 4. Germline CDR1 reads SGHNT; CDR2 reads YENEEA. CDR3 bases: TGTGCCAGCAGCTTACGATTAGCGGGGGGGGAGACCCAGTACTTC. It codes for CASSLRLAGGETQYF.

V and J are TRBV11-3 and TRBJ2-1; D is undetermined. CDR1 and CDR2 (germline): SGHNT, YENEEA. The V and J ends lost 5 bases and 5 bases respectively, with 4 bases between them. This CDR3 comprises 11 residues. The CDR3 DNA reads TGTGCCAGCAGCCCAGACAATGAGCAGTTCTTC. It codes for CASSPDNEQFF.

V usage is TRBV7-2 and J usage is TRBJ2-4, with 10 nucleotides matching TRBD1. Germline CDR1 and CDR2: SGHTA and FQGNSA. V gave up 5 bases and J gave up 1 base; unmatched junction bases: 11. CDR3 length equals 18 residues. CDR3 region: CASSPTGGASLAKNIQYF. In nucleotides, the CDR3 is TGTGCCAGCAGCCCGACAGGGGGCGCGTCGTTGGCCAAAAACATTCAGTACTTC.

The rearrangement links TRBV15 to TRBJ2-2; D gene uncertain. The CDR3 contains 15 residues. Germline values: CDR1 LNHNV, CDR2 YYDKDF (reference sequence). Trimming removed 2 bases from V and 0 bases from J, with 7 bases in between. This CDR3 is CATSRQDSNTGELFF. CDR3 DNA: TGTGCCACCAGCAGACAGGATTCGAACACCGGGGAGCTGTTTTTT. Together with reference TRBV15 and TRBJ2-2, the CDR3 gives the full variable domain: DAMVIQNPRYQVTQFGKPVTLSCSQTLNHNVMYWYQQKSSQAPKLLFHYYDKDFNNEADTPDNFQSRRPNTSFCFLDIRSPGLGDTAMYLCATSRQDSNTGELFFGEGSRLTVL.

This chain uses TRBV29-1 with TRBJ2-2; 8 bases are a match to TRBD2. The germline CDR1 and CDR2 sequences are SQVTM and ANQGSEA. The trim removed 6 bases at V and 4 bases at J, leaving 7 bases unmatched. The CDR3 totals 14 residues. CDR3 amino acids: CSVGGGPGTGELFF. CDR3 DNA: TGCAGCGTCGGCGGGGGGCCGGGCACCGGGGAGCTGTTTTTT.

The chain uses TRBV11-3 and TRBJ2-5, with 8 bases aligning to TRBD1. The germline gives CDR1 SGHNT, CDR2 YENEEA. The CDR3 totals 15 residues. V trimming: 5 bases; J trimming: 5 bases; junction bases outside the gene matches: 10. The CDR3 nucleotides read TGTGCCAGCAGCCCCCGGGCAGGGGGCGGGGAGACCCAGTACTTC. The encoded protein is CASSPRAGGGETQYF.

As for this clone: The identical CDR3 is also encoded by other nucleotide sequences in the sample. The chain has TRBV11-3 and TRBJ2-5, with 8 positions matching TRBD2. Germline loops: CDR1 SGHNT, CDR2 YENEEA. V lost 6 bases to trimming and J lost 2 bases; unmatched junction nucleotides: 11. This CDR3 region has 16 residues. For the CDR3, the DNA is TGTGCCAGCAGTCCCCGGCTAGCGGGCGCTCAAGAGACCCAGTACTTC. It specifies CASSPRLAGAQETQYF.

The rearrangement joins TRBV10-3 to TRBJ2-6, with 8 bases matching TRBD2. The V and J ends lost 3 bases and 0 bases, in that order; junction bases with no gene match: 13. Germline CDR1 reads ENHRY; CDR2 reads SYGVKD. There are 20 residues in the CDR3. The CDR3 DNA reads as TGTGCCATCAGTGACTCGACGGGGGGGTCTCTTGTCTCTGGGGCCAACGTCCTGACTTTC. Amino acids: CAISDSTGGSLVSGANVLTF.

The J gene is TRBJ1-1, the V gene TRBV11-2, with D possibly matching TRBD1 (6 bases). The germline V and J ends were trimmed by 4 bases and 4 bases, with 16 bases remaining between them. The germline CDR1 and CDR2 sequences are SGHAT and FQNNGV. The CDR3 is made up of 15 amino acids. The CDR3: CASSYGGAGTTEAFF. The CDR3 DNA is TGTGCCAGCAGCTATGGGGGCGCAGGGACCACTGAAGCTTTCTTT.

The CDR3 loop is CASSLVRQGTGNQPQHF. The CDR3 nucleotides are TGTGCCAGCAGCTTAGTGAGACAGGGTACTGGCAATCAGCCCCAGCATTTT. The rearrangement links TRBV7-2 to TRBJ1-5, with 7 positions matching TRBD1. The CDR3 contains 17 residues. V lost 1 base, J lost 2 bases, and 8 bases stayed unmatched. The germline V gene has CDR1 SGHTA and CDR2 FQGNSA. The entire variable domain, with the rest obtained from reference TRBV7-2 and TRBJ1-5, is as follows: GAGVSQSPSNKVTEKGKDVELRCDPISGHTALYWYRQSLGQGLEFLIYFQGNSAPDKSGLPSDRFSAERTGGSVSTLTIQRTQQEDSAVYLCASSLVRQGTGNQPQHFGDGTRLSIL.

The chain recombines TRBV7-9 with TRBJ1-4; maybe TRBD1 (5 bases). This CDR3 has 11 residues. V was trimmed by 10 bases and J by 7 bases, leaving 10 bases between them. Germline-derived CDR1 and CDR2 are SEHNR and FQNEAQ (reference sequence). The CDR3 DNA reads as TGTGCCACAGACAGTTTTGAAAAACTGTTTTTT. This translates into CATDSFEKLFF.

Points on this clone: A junction end diverges from the germline sequence, so it may reflect a read error. The chain links TRBV5-1 to TRBJ1-6; TRBD1 might be the D (5 bases). The CDR3 length is 16 residues. Per the germline V gene, CDR1 is SGHRS and CDR2 is YFSETQ. CDR3 bases: TGCGCCACCCGAGAAGGGGCCTCGAGGAATAATCCACCCCTCCACTTT. As protein: CATREGASRNNPPLHF.

The rearrangement uses TRBV9 and TRBJ1-3; 7 bases line up with TRBD1. The trim removed 3 bases at V and 0 bases at J, leaving 6 bases unmatched. This CDR3 is 16 amino acids long. Per germline, CDR1 SGDLS and CDR2 YYNGEE. DNA of the CDR3: TGTGCCAGCAGCGCGAGGGGGCAGAGCTCTGGAAACACCATATATTTT. Its translation is CASSARGQSSGNTIYF.

V gene TRBV4-1 combines with J gene TRBJ2-3; no clear D. CDR1 and CDR2 from the germline V gene are MGHRA and YSYEKL. V dropped 6 bases and J dropped 1 base, with 11 bases sitting between them. CDR3 size: 14 residues. The CDR3 coding sequence is TGCGCCAGCAGTCCCGCGGCCCGCACAGATACGCAGTATTTT. Amino acid sequence: CASSPAARTDTQYF.

The chain has TRBV19 and TRBJ2-5, with D possibly being TRBD1 (5 bases). The CDR3 has 13 amino acids. The V end was cut by 3 bases, the J end by 3 bases, with 8 bases between. Germline CDR1 LNHDA, CDR2 SQIVND (reference sequence). CDR3 in DNA: TGTGCCAGTAGTATTAGCAGGGAAGAGACCCAGTACTTC. The encoded protein is CASSISREETQYF.

The rearrangement links TRBV19 to TRBJ2-3, with D hard to call. Germline values: CDR1 LNHDA, CDR2 SQIVND (reference sequence). Trimming removed 3 bases from V and 1 base from J, with 11 bases in between. The CDR3 runs to 15 residues. The CDR3 loop is CASSIRLSGTDTQYF. DNA of the CDR3: TGTGCCAGTAGTATTAGACTTTCGGGCACAGATACGCAGTATTTT. Together with reference TRBV19 and TRBJ2-3, the CDR3 gives the full variable domain: DGGITQSPKYLFRKEGQNVTLSCEQNLNHDAMYWYRQDPGQGLRLIYYSQIVNDFQKGDIAEGYSVSREKKESFPLTVTSAQKNPTAFYLCASSIRLSGTDTQYFGPGTRLTVL.

This sequence joins TRBV4-1 and TRBJ1-2; 7 nucleotides agree with TRBD1. The CDR3 is 13 residues long. Looked up from germline, CDR1 is MGHRA and CDR2 is YSYEKL. V trimming: 4 bases; J trimming: 8 bases; junction bases outside the gene matches: 7. CDR3 sequence (DNA): TGCGCCAGCAGCCCCGGACAGGTTGGGGGCTACACCTTC. This sequence encodes CASSPGQVGGYTF.

The chain has TRBV4-2 and TRBJ2-3; the D gene is possibly TRBD2 (6 bases). The length of the CDR3 is 16 residues. V lost 5 bases and J lost 5, with 20 bases in between. CDR1 LGHNA and CDR2 YNFKEQ come from the germline V gene. CDR3 amino acids: CASSGKTGAKGDTQYF. The CDR3 region has the DNA TGTGCCAGCAGCGGGAAGACGGGAGCGAAGGGAGATACGCAGTATTTT.

This clone came up a few times. The J gene is TRBJ2-1, the V gene TRBV27; 9 nucleotides align to TRBD1. The CDR3 runs to 17 residues. V shed 4 bases and J 6 bases; nucleotides not matched to a gene: 13. From germline, CDR1 is MNHEY and CDR2 SMNVEV (reference sequence). CDR3 residues: CASSSPGTGRLSNEQFF. CDR3 nucleotide sequence: TGTGCCAGCAGTTCGCCTGGGACAGGGCGCCTTTCCAATGAGCAGTTCTTC.

The chain couples TRBV9 to TRBJ2-5, with 13 bases fitting TRBD2. The CDR3 runs 16 residues. V lost 3 bases, J lost 5 bases, and 7 bases stayed unmatched. Per the germline V gene, CDR1 is SGDLS and CDR2 is YYNGEE. The CDR3, as DNA: TGTGCCAGCAGCGATTTACTAGCGGGGGGGCACGAGACCCAGTACTTC. This sequence encodes CASSDLLAGGHETQYF.

V gene TRBV6-1 combines with J gene TRBJ1-2; perhaps TRBD1 as D (5 bases). The CDR3 is 13 residues long. Per germline, CDR1 MNHNS and CDR2 SASEGT. With 2 bases removed from V and 8 bases from J, the gap between germline ends came to 12 bases. The chain's CDR3 is CASSESGRLGYTF. CDR3 nucleotides: TGTGCCAGCAGTGAATCAGGGAGGCTCGGCTACACCTTC.

This clone appeared once. V and J are TRBV7-3 and TRBJ1-3; possible D gene TRBD1, 6 bases. The V gene lost 5 bases and the J gene lost 0 bases, with 11 bases spanning the gap. The CDR3 is made up of 15 amino acids. Germline V gene sequence: CDR1 SGHTA, CDR2 FQGTGA. The CDR3 loop is CASSPQGNSGNTIYF. The CDR3 region has the DNA TGTGCCAGCAGCCCCCAGGGGAACTCTGGAAACACCATATATTTT.

This clone was observed once. The rearrangement uses TRBV9 and TRBJ2-1; TRBD2 might be the D (6 bases). Germline V lookup: CDR1 SGDLS, CDR2 YYNGEE. The CDR3 consists of 15 residues. V was trimmed by 3 bases and J by 8 bases, leaving 18 bases between them. CDR3 sequence: CASSGSGTGGDEQFF. The CDR3 bases are TGTGCCAGCAGCGGCAGCGGTACAGGAGGGGATGAGCAGTTCTTC.

The genes are TRBV13 and TRBJ2-3; 8 nucleotides agree with TRBD2. Germline CDR1 and CDR2: PRHDT and FYEKMQ (reference sequence). The CDR3 has 17 residues. Unmatched junction bases numbered 7, after V lost 0 bases and J lost 2 bases. Written as DNA, the CDR3 is TGTGCCAGCAGCTTAGGTGATGCGGGGGGATTCACAGATACGCAGTATTTT. Its protein is CASSLGDAGGFTDTQYF.